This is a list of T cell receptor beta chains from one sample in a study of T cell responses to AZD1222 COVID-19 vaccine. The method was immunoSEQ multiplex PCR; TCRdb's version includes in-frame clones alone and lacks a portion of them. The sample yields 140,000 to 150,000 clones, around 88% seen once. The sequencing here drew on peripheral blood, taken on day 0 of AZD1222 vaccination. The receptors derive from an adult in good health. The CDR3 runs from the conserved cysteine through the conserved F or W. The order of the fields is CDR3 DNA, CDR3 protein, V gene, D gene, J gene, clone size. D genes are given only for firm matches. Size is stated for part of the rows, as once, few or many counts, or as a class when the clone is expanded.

TGTGCCAGCAGCTTAAGTTACTTTGGGCAGGGAGGCGGCTACACCTTC	CASSLSYFGQGGGYTF	TRBV7-8	.	TRBJ1-2	once
TGTGCCAGCAGTGAGGCAGCCTATGGCTACACCTTC	CASSEAAYGYTF	TRBV2	.	TRBJ1-2	.
TGTGCCAGCAGTTCCACGGGTGGGGCCAACGTCCTGACTTTC	CASSSTGGANVLTF	TRBV6-6	.	TRBJ2-6	.
TGTGCCAGCAGCCTCTACAGGGGGCAAACCGTTCTCTACGAGCAGTACTTC	CASSLYRGQTVLYEQYF	TRBV5-4	TRBD1	TRBJ2-7	.
TGTGCCAGCAGCCAAGTCCCAGACCGTCTTGGCTACACCTTC	CASSQVPDRLGYTF	TRBV3-1/TRBV3-2	.	TRBJ1-2	.
TGTGCCAGCAGCTTATTCCCAGGGAACACTGAAGCTTTCTTT	CASSLFPGNTEAFF	TRBV7-9	.	TRBJ1-1	many
TGTGCCAGCCGCCAAGGACACGGCAAGCCTAACTATGGCTACACCTTC	CASRQGHGKPNYGYTF	TRBV27	.	TRBJ1-2	.
TGCGCCAGCAGCCAAGAACTTTTGACACCCCTCCACTTT	CASSQELLTPLHF	TRBV4-1	.	TRBJ1-6	.
TGTGCCAGCAGTGAAGCTTCGGGGGGGCTGACAGATACGCAGTATTTT	CASSEASGGLTDTQYF	TRBV6-1	TRBD2	TRBJ2-3	.
TGTGCCAGCAGCTTAGATATCGGACCCCGCCGGAGCTACACCTTC	CASSLDIGPRRSYTF	TRBV11-2	.	TRBJ1-2	.
TGCAGCGTGACATGGGGAGAGACCCAGTACTTC	CSVTWGETQYF	TRBV29-1	.	TRBJ2-5	.
TGTGCCAGCAGCTTGGCTCAGCGGGGGGGCACAGATACGCAGTATTTT	CASSLAQRGGTDTQYF	TRBV7-2	TRBD2	TRBJ2-3	.
TGTGCCAGCAGCTTAACGAGGACAGGGGGGAGTGAGCAGTTCTTC	CASSLTRTGGSEQFF	TRBV7-3	TRBD1	TRBJ2-1	few
TGTGCCAGGGCCCTATCCTCCTACACCTTC	CARALSSYTF	TRBV2	.	TRBJ1-2	few
TGTGCCAGCAGCTCCTTACAGCGGACGACAAACACTGAAGCTTTCTTT	CASSSLQRTTNTEAFF	TRBV7-2	.	TRBJ1-1	.
TGTGCCAGCAGCTTGAGGAGGGGGGGCGGCACAGATACGCAGTATTTT	CASSLRRGGGTDTQYF	TRBV11-1	.	TRBJ2-3	.
TGTGCCAGCAGTGAAGCGGGAGAGGGGGTAGCTTTCTTT	CASSEAGEGVAFF	TRBV6-1	.	TRBJ1-1	.
TGCGCCAGCAGCTTGGAGCCTCCCAGGAACACTGAAGCTTTCTTT	CASSLEPPRNTEAFF	TRBV5-1	.	TRBJ1-1	.
TGTGCCAGCAGCCCGCTGCCAGAGACCCAGTACTTC	CASSPLPETQYF	TRBV7-2	.	TRBJ2-5	.
TGTGCCACACAGGGTAATGGGGGCTACACCTTC	CATQGNGGYTF	TRBV10-3	.	TRBJ1-2	once
TGCGCCAGCAGCGGGACAGACCTCGACACCGGGGAGCTGTTTTTT	CASSGTDLDTGELFF	TRBV5-1	TRBD1	TRBJ2-2	.
TGTGCCAGCAGCTACCGGGGTAGCGGTGAAAAACTGTTTTTT	CASSYRGSGEKLFF	TRBV7-8	.	TRBJ1-4	.
TGTGCCAGCACCCTCCGGGACAGGGGGCCGTTGAGGGCTAATGAAAAACTGTTTTTT	CASTLRDRGPLRANEKLFF	TRBV28	TRBD1	TRBJ1-4	.
TGTGCCAGCAGTTACTCGCAGAAAACACCACACACCTTC	CASSYSQKTPHTF	TRBV6-5	.	TRBJ1-2	.
TGTGCCAGCAGAAAAAACAGGGGGGCCGGGGAGCTGTTTTTT	CASRKNRGAGELFF	TRBV6-5	TRBD1	TRBJ2-2	.
TGTGCCAGCAGCTTAGCGAGGCCCCGAGGGGATACGCAGTATTTT	CASSLARPRGDTQYF	TRBV7-2	.	TRBJ2-3	few
TGTGCCAGTAAGAAGGGTCTGAGCTATGGCTACACCTTC	CASKKGLSYGYTF	TRBV19	.	TRBJ1-2	.
TGTGCCAGCAGCTTAGGGACAGACACTATCAACACCGGGGAGCTGTTTTTT	CASSLGTDTINTGELFF	TRBV5-6	TRBD1	TRBJ2-2	few
TGTGCCAGCAGACCAGACAGAAACACCGGGGAGCTGTTTTTT	CASRPDRNTGELFF	TRBV7-2	.	TRBJ2-2	.
TGTGCCAGCAGCAAATATCGTCCGGACACCGGGGAGCTGTTTTTT	CASSKYRPDTGELFF	TRBV7-3	.	TRBJ2-2	once
TGTGCCAGCCCGGGAGGAGTCGAGCTTTCACCCCTCCACTTT	CASPGGVELSPLHF	TRBV7-3	.	TRBJ1-6	.
TGTGCCAGTAGTATAGGCGAGGGGAGGACAGATACGCAGTATTTT	CASSIGEGRTDTQYF	TRBV19	.	TRBJ2-3	.
TGTGCCAGTAGCCGCCGGACAACTCAAGAGACCCAGTACTTC	CASSRRTTQETQYF	TRBV19	.	TRBJ2-5	.